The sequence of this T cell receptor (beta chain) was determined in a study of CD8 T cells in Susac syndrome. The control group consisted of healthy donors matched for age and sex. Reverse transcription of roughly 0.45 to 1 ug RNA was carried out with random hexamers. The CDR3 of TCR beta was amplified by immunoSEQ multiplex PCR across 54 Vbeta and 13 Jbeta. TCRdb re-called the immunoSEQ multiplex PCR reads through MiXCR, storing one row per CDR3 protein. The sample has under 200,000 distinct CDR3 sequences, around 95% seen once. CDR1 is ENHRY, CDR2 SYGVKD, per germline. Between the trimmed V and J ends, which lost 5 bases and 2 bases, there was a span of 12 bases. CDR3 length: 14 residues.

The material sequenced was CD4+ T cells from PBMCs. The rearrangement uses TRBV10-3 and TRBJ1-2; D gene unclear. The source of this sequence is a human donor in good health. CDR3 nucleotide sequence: TGTGCCATCAGTCCGGGCCCCGCGAACTATGGCTACACCTTC. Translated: CAISPGPANYGYTF.